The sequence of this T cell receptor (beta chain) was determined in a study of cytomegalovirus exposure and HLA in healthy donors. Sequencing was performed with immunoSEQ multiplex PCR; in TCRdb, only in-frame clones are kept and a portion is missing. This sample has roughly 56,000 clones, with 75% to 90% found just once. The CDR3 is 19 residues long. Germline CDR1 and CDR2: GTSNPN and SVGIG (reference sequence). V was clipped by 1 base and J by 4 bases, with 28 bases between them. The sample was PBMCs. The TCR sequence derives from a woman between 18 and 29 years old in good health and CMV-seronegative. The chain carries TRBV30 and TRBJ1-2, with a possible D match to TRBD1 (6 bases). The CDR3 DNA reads TGTGCCTGGAGTGGCTCCCTGGGAACAGGGCTTCCTCAACCCTATGGCTACACCTTC. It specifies CAWSGSLGTGLPQPYGYTF.